This record covers a single T cell receptor (beta chain). Its antigen is as yet unknown. The data stem from a study of cytomegalovirus exposure and HLA in healthy donors. Study at large: A later analysis reported the same platform for the roughly 110 validation repertoires and the approximately 670 first-cohort repertoires.

This CDR3 spans 17 amino acids. Here immunoSEQ multiplex PCR was the method, and the copy in TCRdb shows in-frame clones only, minus some. In the table there are under 150,000 clones, roughly nine tenths of which are singletons. General study findings and limits: A few CMV-associated chains were confirmed in vitro to be specific for CMV antigens. Subsequent analysis found a tendency for first-cohort TCR clusters to co-occur within the 110 or so validation repertoires.

The donors were part of the roughly 130-subject validation cohort, which stood apart from the roughly 670-subject first cohort. The origin of this receptor is a man aged 18 to 30 in good health and CMV-seronegative. V is TRBV21-1 and J is TRBJ2-2; TRBD1, as called in the table, went unchecked against the DNA. TRBV21-1 is designated a pseudogene. The sequencing sample was made of PBMCs. The DNA of the CDR3 is TGTGCCAGCAGCAAAAGGTATTTAGGGGCGAACACCGGGGAGCTGTTTTTT. This codes for CASSKRYLGANTGELFF.